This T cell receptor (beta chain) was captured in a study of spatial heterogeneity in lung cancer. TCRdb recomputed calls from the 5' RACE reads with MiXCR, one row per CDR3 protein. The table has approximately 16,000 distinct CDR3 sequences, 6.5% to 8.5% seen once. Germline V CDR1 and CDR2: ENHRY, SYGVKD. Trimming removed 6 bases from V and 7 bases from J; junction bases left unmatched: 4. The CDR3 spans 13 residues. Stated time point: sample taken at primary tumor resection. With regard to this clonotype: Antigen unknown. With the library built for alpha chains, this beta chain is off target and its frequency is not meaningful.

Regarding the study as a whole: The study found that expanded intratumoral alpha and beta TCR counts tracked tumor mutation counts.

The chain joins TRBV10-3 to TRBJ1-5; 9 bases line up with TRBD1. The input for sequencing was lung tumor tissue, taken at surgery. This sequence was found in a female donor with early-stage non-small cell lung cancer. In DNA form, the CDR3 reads TGTGCCATCAGCGTGGACAGGGGCCAGCCCCAGCATTTT. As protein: CAISVDRGQPQHF.